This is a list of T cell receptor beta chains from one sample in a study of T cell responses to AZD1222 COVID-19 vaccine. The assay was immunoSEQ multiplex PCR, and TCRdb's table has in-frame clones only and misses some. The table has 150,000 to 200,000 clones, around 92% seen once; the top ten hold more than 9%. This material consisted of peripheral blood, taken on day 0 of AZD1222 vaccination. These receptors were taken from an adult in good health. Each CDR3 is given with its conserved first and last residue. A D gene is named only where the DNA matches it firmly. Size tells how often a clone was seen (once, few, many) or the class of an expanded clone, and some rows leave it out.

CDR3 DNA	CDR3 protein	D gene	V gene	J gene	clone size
TGTGCCACCGCCGGGACTAGCTATTACAATGAGCAGTTCTTC	CATAGTSYYNEQFF	TRBD2	TRBV6-5	TRBJ2-1	-
TGTGCCAGCAGCCAACTAGCGGGGGCCACCTACAATGAGCAGTTCTTC	CASSQLAGATYNEQFF	TRBD2	TRBV14	TRBJ2-1	-
TGTGCCTGGAGTGTAAAATTGGGCCAGGGGTCCTACGAGCAGTACTTC	CAWSVKLGQGSYEQYF	-	TRBV30	TRBJ2-7	-
TGTGCCAGCTCACTAGAAGAGACCCAGTACTTC	CASSLEETQYF	-	TRBV18	TRBJ2-5	-
TGTGCCAGCAGCCAACATCCTACAGGGAACACTGAAGCTTTCTTT	CASSQHPTGNTEAFF	-	TRBV3-1/TRBV3-2	TRBJ1-1	-
TGTGCCAGCAGCCAATTCGCAGGGGGAGCAGAAAAACTGTTTTTT	CASSQFAGGAEKLFF	TRBD1	TRBV16	TRBJ1-4	-
TGTGCCAGCAAGGGAGAGACCCAGTACTTC	CASKGETQYF	-	TRBV28	TRBJ2-5	-
TGTGCCAGCAGTCCTATGAACACTGAAGCTTTCTTT	CASSPMNTEAFF	-	TRBV7-9	TRBJ1-1	-
TGTGCCAGCAAAGGCACAGGGATCCAGCGGACCGCTTCCTACGAGCAGTACTTC	CASKGTGIQRTASYEQYF	-	TRBV18	TRBJ2-7	-
TGTGCCAGCAGTGAAGCGTTCCAGGCCGAAGCTAACTATGGCTACACCTTC	CASSEAFQAEANYGYTF	-	TRBV6-1	TRBJ1-2	-
TGTGCCAGCAGCTTCCAATTCTCTGGAAACACCATATATTTT	CASSFQFSGNTIYF	-	TRBV5-6	TRBJ1-3	-
TGTGCCAGTGCCCACGGAGGGGGGATAGAGGAAAAACTGTTTTTT	CASAHGGGIEEKLFF	-	TRBV19	TRBJ1-4	-
TGTGCCAGCAGCTTGGAGCGGGCAGGAGACTCACCCCTCCACTTT	CASSLERAGDSPLHF	-	TRBV5-5	TRBJ1-6	-
TGTGCCAGCTCGTTTACGGACAGGGGCTATAATTCACCCCTCCACTTT	CASSFTDRGYNSPLHF	TRBD1	TRBV18	TRBJ1-6	-
TGCGCCAGCAGCCAAGATCGGAGCTCTTATAATGAAAAACTGTTTTTT	CASSQDRSSYNEKLFF	-	TRBV4-3	TRBJ1-4	once
TGTGCCAGCAGCTTAATGCGGTCGGTTCGCAATGAGCAGTTCTTC	CASSLMRSVRNEQFF	-	TRBV7-9	TRBJ2-1	-
TGTGCCACCAGTGATTCCAGACGGGGAATGGATACGCAGTATTTT	CATSDSRRGMDTQYF	-	TRBV24-1	TRBJ2-3	-
TGTGCCAGCAGTGAAGGGGCTTCAGGGGGCCCCCGGGCCTCGCGCCAGTTCTTC	CASSEGASGGPRASRQFF	TRBD1	TRBV6-1	TRBJ2-1	-
TGTGCCAGCAGCAAGTGGGCCTCCATGGGGAGGTTCTACAATGAGCAGTTCTTC	CASSKWASMGRFYNEQFF	-	TRBV21-1	TRBJ2-1	-
TGTGCCAGCAGCTTGGGTGACCGAATCGTCTATGGCTACACCTTC	CASSLGDRIVYGYTF	-	TRBV7-9	TRBJ1-2	-
TGCGCCAGCAGTCGGGGGACACTGAAAAACCAAGAGACCCAGTACTTC	CASSRGTLKNQETQYF	-	TRBV5-1	TRBJ2-5	once
TGCGCCAGCAGCCAGGGGGGACTAGCGGGACGGGCTGAGCAGTTCTTC	CASSQGGLAGRAEQFF	TRBD2	TRBV4-1	TRBJ2-1	-
TGTGCCAGCAGCCGAACTATTCGGGACAACTACGAGCAGTACTTC	CASSRTIRDNYEQYF	-	TRBV7-6	TRBJ2-7	-
TGTGCCAGTTCCCCAGGGCCCCTTTCACCCCTCCACTTT	CASSPGPLSPLHF	-	TRBV19	TRBJ1-6	-
TGTGCCAGCAGCTTAGAGGGCGGGATAAATGAAAAACTGTTTTTT	CASSLEGGINEKLFF	-	TRBV7-9	TRBJ1-4	-
TGTGCCAGCAGCCAAGATCTAGACAGGGCGAACACCGGGGAGCTGTTTTTT	CASSQDLDRANTGELFF	TRBD1	TRBV4-2	TRBJ2-2	once
TGCAGCGTTGCGTACACCGGGGAGCTGTTTTTT	CSVAYTGELFF	-	TRBV29-1	TRBJ2-2	few
TGTGCCAGCAGCCAAGGGGAAGGGAGAATCTCTGAAGCTTTCTTT	CASSQGEGRISEAFF	-	TRBV4-2	TRBJ1-1	-
TGTGCCAGCAGCTTAACGTTCCACCCTAACACTGAAGCTTTCTTT	CASSLTFHPNTEAFF	-	TRBV7-3	TRBJ1-1	once
TGTGCCAGCAGTAGTTTCGGACGCGGCTACACCTTC	CASSSFGRGYTF	-	TRBV27	TRBJ1-2	-
TGCAGTGCCATAGCGGTCGGGGAGCTGTTTTTT	CSAIAVGELFF	-	TRBV20-1	TRBJ2-2	-